What follows is one T cell receptor beta chain and its context. This clone was picked up many times. The antigen it binds to is not known. One base away there is no much larger clone; base qualities are not given. The entire isolated RNA was reverse transcribed using the High Capacity cDNA Reverse Transcription Kit, and thus expressed TCRB transcripts were sequenced. Naive, central memory and regulatory T cell samples underwent deep immunoSEQ sequencing, averaging roughly 3.3 million total reads per sample. After sorted cells were lysed in RLT buffer, RNA was extracted with DNase-treated RNeasy Micro or Mini kits, with the choice depending on cell number. Each cell subset was processed on its own to prevent cross-contamination, while patient and healthy donor samples were processed together. The immunoSEQ multiplex PCR was used to amplify TCRB sequences from cDNA, generating 87-bp fragments that spanned the CDR3 region. Sequencing of the amplicons was performed on the Illumina HiSeq platform. As for how the authors treated the data: Synthetic template baselines were used to correct PCR bias computationally, reads within Hamming distance 2 were collapsed together, and singletons that could not be merged were discarded. Reads were aligned against IMGT to assign V, D and J genes, CDR3 length and insertions or deletions at six rearrangement sites. Within each subset, clonotype counts were normalized to sorted cell number, and only after that were true diversity and Gini coefficients computed with the tcR R package. Repertoire sharing was quantified using the overlap coefficient calculated on TCRB nucleotide sequences. Drawn from immuneACCESS, this table holds only the in-frame rearrangements with V and J called that TCRdb kept. Clones are partly lost; checked studies trace under half to an unresolved V gene and leave the rest unexplained. For V, J and clone size, that table is used; D and trimming come from the DNA. In this sample the table shows some 350,000 clones, 8% to 10% of which occur a single time. About 0.6% of the sample lies in the top ten.

This record belongs to a study of beta chain features in type 1 diabetes (dated by TCRdb to the late 2010s). Some background on the complete study: Mean age, gender distribution, total cell number and subset yield were not different between patients and healthy donors. A total of roughly 98,000,000 sorted cells were examined across all samples, and a strong correlation was observed between cell number per subset and RNA yield. In the study, TCRB repertoires of sorted circulating CD4+ T cell subsets from recently diagnosed type 1 diabetes patients were compared with those of matched healthy donors. Naive and central memory subsets were obtained from all 30 or so donors, but regulatory and stem cell-like memory subsets were isolated from only 8 patients and roughly eight healthy donors. Overall study outcomes, separate from this receptor: The naive, central memory and regulatory TCRB repertoires appeared to resemble one another more closely among patients than among healthy donors. At VDJ recombination sites, patients with type 1 diabetes made fewer insertions and deleted more nucleotides, a pattern implying thymic rearrangement abnormalities. HLA sub-analyses involved small numbers of individuals, so any influence of HLA type on TCRB rearrangement remained unresolved. Sequencing cDNA rather than genomic DNA could over-represent highly expressing activated cells, although activation and CD3 levels did not differ between groups. In all four CD4+ subsets, TCRB CDR3 length was moderately but significantly shorter in type 1 diabetes patients. Shorter templates might be favored by PCR, yet because patient and control samples were amplified and corrected together, any such skew would affect both groups equally.

From cysteine to phenylalanine, the CDR3 is 14 amino acids long. The CDR3 DNA has 42 bases and is translated from base 1. CDR1 and CDR2, looked up from the germline V gene (reference sequence), are LNHNV and YYDKDF. Trimming at the junction amounts to 0 bases on V and 1 base on J, and the germline ends lie 7 bases apart. A single peripheral blood draw of 95 to 150 mL on average was collected from each donor into heparinised tubes. A BD FACSAria II was used to sort naive, central memory, regulatory and stem cell-like memory CD4+ T cells with a panel that included CD45RO, CCR7, CD25, CD127, CD95 and CD27. A purity above 95% was achieved for all sorted populations. PBMCs were separated immediately by Lymphoprep density gradient centrifugation and were stained directly, without being cultured. Samples were stained and sorted in pairs, with one healthy donor and one patient per experiment, so that batch effects were minimized.

The chain was built from TRBV15 and TRBJ2-7; the D gene lacks a confident call. Sample: central memory CD4+ T cells from blood. The sequence was collected from a man aged 30 to 39 with type 1 diabetes. The sequenced DNA is TGTGCCACCAGCAGAGATAGTGAATCCTACGAGCAGTACTTC. Its product reads: CATSRDSESYEQYF.